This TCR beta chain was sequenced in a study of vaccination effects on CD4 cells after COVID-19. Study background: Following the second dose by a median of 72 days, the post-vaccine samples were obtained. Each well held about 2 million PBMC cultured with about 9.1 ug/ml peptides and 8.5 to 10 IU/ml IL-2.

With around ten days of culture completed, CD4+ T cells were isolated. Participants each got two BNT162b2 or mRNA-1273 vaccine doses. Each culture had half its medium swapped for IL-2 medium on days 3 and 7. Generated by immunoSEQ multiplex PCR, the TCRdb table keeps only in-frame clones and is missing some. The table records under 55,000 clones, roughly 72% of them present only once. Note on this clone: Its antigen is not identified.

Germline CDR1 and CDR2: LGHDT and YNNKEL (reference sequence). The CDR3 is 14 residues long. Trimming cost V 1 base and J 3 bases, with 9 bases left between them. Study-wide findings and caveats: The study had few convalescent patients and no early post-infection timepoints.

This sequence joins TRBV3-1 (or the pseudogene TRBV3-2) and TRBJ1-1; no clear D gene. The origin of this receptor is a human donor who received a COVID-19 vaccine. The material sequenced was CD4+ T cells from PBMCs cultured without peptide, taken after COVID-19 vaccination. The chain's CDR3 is CASSQGYGDTEAFF. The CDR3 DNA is TGTGCCAGCAGCCAAGGGTATGGGGACACTGAAGCTTTCTTT.